Following are 27 T cell receptor beta chains from one sample sequenced in a study of cytomegalovirus exposure and HLA in healthy donors (dated by TCRdb to the late 2010s). The method was the immunoSEQ multiplex PCR assay. For the multiplex PCR, a mixture combining 60 forward primers for TCR Vbeta segments and 13 reverse primers for TCR Jbeta segments was used. The immuneACCESS repertoire file appears here via TCRdb, limited to in-frame rearrangements. These files lack a portion of the clones; in checked studies, under half of the deficit traces to unresolved V genes, and the cause of the others is not known. The sample table includes about 160,000 clones. Of the sample, around 1.4% falls within the top ten clones. Source material: PBMCs. Receptor source: a woman in her fifties or sixties in good health and CMV-seronegative.

This chain uses TRBV28 with TRBJ2-7, with TRBD2 matching 9 bases. Per the germline V gene, CDR1 is MDHEN and CDR2 is SYDVKM. After removal of 4 bases from V and 6 bases from J, the junction contained 7 bases not matched to a gene. The CDR3 is 14 amino acids. This CDR3 reads CASSSGTSILEQYF. The CDR3 DNA follows: TGTGCCAGCAGTTCCGGGACTAGCATCCTCGAGCAGTACTTC.

The chain employs TRBV10-2 and TRBJ1-2; 7 bases fit TRBD1. V trimming: 0 bases; J trimming: 4 bases; junction bases outside the gene matches: 11. This CDR3 spans 17 amino acids. From germline, CDR1 is WSHSY and CDR2 SAAADI. The CDR3 sequence is CASSESLTQTGLYGYTF. The CDR3, as DNA: TGCGCCAGCAGTGAGTCGCTCACCCAGACAGGGCTCTATGGCTACACCTTC.

The CDR3 bases are TGTGCCAGCAGCTTCAGGTTCCTAGCGCGAGGCAATGAGCAGTTCTTC. Its translation: CASSFRFLARGNEQFF. V usage is TRBV7-6 and J usage is TRBJ2-1, with D perhaps TRBD2 (6 bases). There are 16 residues in the CDR3. Germline CDR1 and CDR2: SGHVS and FNYEAQ. V dropped 3 bases and J dropped 6 bases, with 18 bases sitting between them.

The V call is TRBV19, the J call TRBJ2-1; 8 bases align to TRBD2. The CDR3 covers 16 residues. Germline V gene lookup returns CDR1 LNHDA and CDR2 SQIVND (reference sequence). The junction had 9 bases not matched to a gene; V was cut back by 8 bases and J by 0 bases. The CDR3: CASLGASGYSYNEQFF. In DNA form, the CDR3 reads TGTGCCAGTTTGGGGGCTAGCGGGTACTCCTACAATGAGCAGTTCTTC.

The chain is built from TRBV27 and TRBJ1-5; D call uncertain. V was clipped by 8 bases and J by 1 base, with 12 bases between them. In germline, CDR1 is MNHEY, CDR2 SMNVEV (reference sequence). There are 14 residues in the CDR3. The CDR3 spells CASAPSSSNQPQHF. The CDR3 DNA follows: TGTGCCAGCGCTCCGAGTTCCAGCAATCAGCCCCAGCATTTT.

The rearrangement joins TRBV2 to TRBJ1-6, with D hard to call. The CDR3 consists of 12 residues. The germline V and J ends were trimmed by 8 bases and 7 bases, with 9 bases remaining between them. Per germline, CDR1 SNHLY and CDR2 FYNNEI. CDR3 coding DNA: TGTGCCAGCTGGCGGGTGAATTCACCCCTCCACTTT. Translated, it gives CASWRVNSPLHF.

The J gene is TRBJ2-2, the V gene TRBV27; no firm D call. Trimming took off 9 bases at V and 6 bases at J, with 8 bases between the two ends. The germline V gene encodes CDR1 MNHEY and CDR2 SMNVEV (reference sequence). The CDR3 runs to 11 residues. CDR3 amino acids: CASLGPGELFF. CDR3 DNA sequence: TGTGCCAGTCTGGGCCCCGGGGAGCTGTTTTTT.

The chain employs TRBV21-1 and TRBJ2-7; the table's TRBD1 call for D was not verified on the DNA. TRBV21-1 is a pseudogene locus. This CDR3 region has 15 residues. The CDR3 sequence is CASSKVSGGNNEQYF. CDR3 DNA sequence: TGTGCCAGCAGCAAAGTTTCAGGGGGTAACAACGAGCAGTACTTC.

This chain joins TRBV18 and TRBJ2-5; no firm D call. Germline V CDR1 and CDR2: KGHSH, LQKENI. Trimming shortened V by 3 bases and J by 5 bases, and 4 bases separated the two germline ends. The CDR3 contains 11 residues. The CDR3: CASSPQETQYF. DNA of the CDR3: TGTGCCAGCTCACCTCAGGAGACCCAGTACTTC.

The genes are TRBV5-1 and TRBJ1-5; 11 bases map to TRBD1. V was pared by 2 bases and J by 6 bases, with 7 bases of the junction left unmatched. The CDR3 runs 16 residues. The V gene's germline CDR1 is SGHRS and CDR2 YFSETQ. The chain's CDR3 is CASSFLGTGGGQPQHF. The CDR3 bases are TGCGCCAGCAGCTTCCTAGGGACAGGGGGAGGTCAGCCCCAGCATTTT. The full variable domain, rest sourced from reference TRBV5-1 and TRBJ1-5, is KAGVTQTPRYLIKTRGQQVTLSCSPISGHRSVSWYQQTPGQGLQFLFEYFSETQRNKGNFPGRFSGRQFSNSRSEMNVSTLELGDSALYLCASSFLGTGGGQPQHFGDGTRLSIL.

The V and J genes are TRBV19 and TRBJ2-5, with D perhaps matching TRBD1 (6 bases). The germline V gene has CDR1 LNHDA and CDR2 SQIVND (reference sequence). V gave up 5 bases and J gave up 1 base, with 14 bases separating them. CDR3 length: 15 residues. The CDR3 DNA is TGTGCCAGTAGTCGCCCCCGGGACACCCAAGAGACCCAGTACTTC. Amino acids: CASSRPRDTQETQYF.

The chain couples TRBV5-1 to TRBJ1-2, with TRBD1 matching over 7 bases. This CDR3 contains 12 residues. The germline gives CDR1 SGHRS, CDR2 YFSETQ. V dropped 5 bases and J dropped 14; count of bases not matched to a gene: 12. The CDR3 loop reads CASSYDRAAWTF. CDR3 bases: TGCGCCAGCAGTTATGACAGGGCCGCTTGGACCTTC.

Here the CDR3 reads CASSRGSLLNQPQHF. The CDR3 DNA follows: TGTGCCAGCAGTCGGGGGTCTCTCCTTAATCAGCCCCAGCATTTT. V usage is TRBV2 and J usage is TRBJ1-5; tentative D call: TRBD1 (5 bases). Germline loops: CDR1 SNHLY, CDR2 FYNNEI. The CDR3 has 15 amino acids. Trimming took 5 bases from V and 4 from J, leaving 15 bases between them.

The chain recombines TRBV14 with TRBJ2-1, with TRBD2 identical over 11 bases. Unmatched junction bases numbered 9, after V lost 4 bases and J lost 4 bases. Germline loops: CDR1 SGHDN, CDR2 FVKESK. The CDR3 runs to 17 residues. CDR3 residues: CASSRKELAGDYNEQFF. CDR3 in DNA: TGTGCCAGCAGCCGGAAGGAACTAGCGGGGGATTACAATGAGCAGTTCTTC.

The rearrangement joins TRBV2 to TRBJ2-7, with 9 bases that match TRBD2. V lost 8 bases, J lost 2 bases, and 13 bases stayed unmatched. Germline V gives CDR1 SNHLY, CDR2 FYNNEI. This CDR3 is built from 16 residues. The CDR3 loop reads CASLGREGWIAYEQYF. The CDR3, as DNA: TGTGCCAGCTTGGGGCGGGAGGGCTGGATAGCCTACGAGCAGTACTTC. Looking up the rest from reference TRBV2 and TRBJ2-7 gives the full variable domain: EPEVTQTPSHQVTQMGQEVILRCVPISNHLYFYWYRQILGQKVEFLVSFYNNEISEKSEIFDDQFSVERPDGSNFTLKIRSTKLEDSAMYFCASLGREGWIAYEQYFGPGTRLTVT.

For the CDR3, the DNA is TGCGCCAGCAGCGAAATCCCCAAATCTAGCGGCCGGGGGCAGTACTTC. Residues: CASSEIPKSSGRGQYF. The chain recombines TRBV4-1 with TRBJ2-7; TRBD2 agrees at 7 bases. The germline CDR1 and CDR2 sequences are MGHRA and YSYEKL. J was trimmed by 9 bases and V by 5 bases; bases with no gene match: 19. CDR3 length: 16 residues.

This sequence joins TRBV5-4 and TRBJ2-7; perhaps TRBD2 as D (5 bases). The germline V gene encodes CDR1 SGHNT and CDR2 YYREEE (reference sequence). The CDR3 covers 16 residues. V shed 1 base and J shed 1 base, with 15 bases lying between them. In nucleotides, the CDR3 is TGTGCCAGCAGCTTGTTTGTGGGCCGAGGGTCCTACGAGCAGTACTTC. Its protein product is CASSLFVGRGSYEQYF.

The chain employs TRBV7-3 and TRBJ2-1, with D hard to call. CDR1 is SGHTA, CDR2 FQGTGA, per germline. The CDR3 is 15 amino acids. V lost 3 bases and J lost 0, with 9 bases in between. The CDR3 is CASSFLPSSYNEQFF. The CDR3 coding sequence is TGTGCCAGCAGCTTCCTACCAAGCTCCTACAATGAGCAGTTCTTC.

V usage is TRBV9 and J usage is TRBJ2-3, with no clear D. The V gene's germline CDR1 is SGDLS and CDR2 YYNGEE. The CDR3 spans 13 residues. The ends were cut back, 4 bases at V and 5 bases at J, with 11 bases in the middle. The CDR3: CASSPGWLDTQYF. CDR3 bases: TGTGCCAGCAGCCCAGGATGGTTAGATACGCAGTATTTT.

This chain connects TRBV28 to TRBJ1-4; no definite D call. This CDR3 is 12 amino acids long. Trimming took 5 bases from V and 4 from J, leaving 5 bases between them. Germline CDR1 is MDHEN and CDR2 is SYDVKM. The CDR3 region has the DNA TGTGCCAGCAGTCTAAATAATGAAAAACTGTTTTTT. Translation: CASSLNNEKLFF.

The chain couples TRBV5-5 to TRBJ1-5; maybe TRBD1 (5 bases). The CDR3 runs 17 residues. CDR1 is SGHKS, CDR2 YYEKEE, per germline (reference sequence). V lost 3 bases and J 1 base, leaving 17 bases between the germline ends. The CDR3 region has the DNA TGTGCCAGCAGCTACCACTGGGGCGGTGCGAGCAATCAGCCCCAGCATTTT. Translating it yields CASSYHWGGASNQPQHF.

The chain uses TRBV5-4 and TRBJ1-2, with a tentative D call TRBD1 (5 bases). The CDR3 length is 18 residues. Germline V CDR1 and CDR2: SGHNT, YYREEE (reference sequence). The V end lost 4 bases, the J end lost 8 bases, and 30 bases lay between the germline ends. CDR3 bases: TGTGCCAGCAGCACCGTGTTAGCGCAGTGGAGGGGAAGGGAAGGCTACACCTTC. It encodes CASSTVLAQWRGREGYTF.

The gene calls are TRBV29-1 and TRBJ2-5; TRBD2 is a possible D gene (7 bases). V dropped 2 bases and J dropped 4 bases, with 26 bases sitting between them. The CDR3 is made up of 18 amino acids. The germline gives CDR1 SQVTM, CDR2 ANQGSEA. The CDR3 bases are TGCAGCGTTGAAACCTCATGGGGGGGCCCCTTAAAAGGAGAGACCCAGTACTTC. This gives the protein CSVETSWGGPLKGETQYF.

V usage is TRBV7-3 and J usage is TRBJ1-1; TRBD1 matches at 10 bases. The CDR3 has 14 amino acids. V shed 5 bases, J shed 3 bases, and the junction held 3 bases outside the gene matches. Germline V lookup: CDR1 SGHTA, CDR2 FQGTGA. The CDR3 loop reads CASSRQGADTEAFF. The DNA for the CDR3 is TGTGCCAGCAGCCGACAGGGGGCTGACACTGAAGCTTTCTTT.

The chain carries TRBV6-6 and TRBJ2-5, with TRBD2 as a possible D gene (6 bases). Germline loops: CDR1 MNHNY, CDR2 SVGAGI (reference sequence). The CDR3 spans 15 residues. V lost 5 bases to trimming and J lost 9 bases, with 22 bases between them. CDR3 sequence reads: CASSPGTTRVAAQYF. As DNA, the CDR3 is TGTGCCAGCAGTCCCGGAACGACTAGGGTCGCGGCCCAGTACTTC.

The rearrangement joins TRBV15 to TRBJ2-3; 12 bases match TRBD2. The CDR3 length is 16 residues. Germline CDR1 LNHNV, CDR2 YYDKDF (reference sequence). The trim removed 5 bases at V and 4 bases at J, leaving 7 bases unmatched. The CDR3: CATSSGLAGSADTQYF. CDR3 coding DNA: TGTGCCACCAGCTCAGGACTAGCGGGATCGGCAGATACGCAGTATTTT.

The V call is TRBV5-1, the J call TRBJ1-1; TRBD1 is a possible D gene (6 bases). The V end lost 4 bases, the J end lost 2 bases, and 9 bases lay between the germline ends. The CDR3 covers 13 residues. Germline values: CDR1 SGHRS, CDR2 YFSETQ. The CDR3 region has the DNA TGCGCCAGCAGCGAGGACAGAAACACTGAAGCTTTCTTT. Amino acid sequence: CASSEDRNTEAFF. Combining the CDR3 with reference TRBV5-1 and TRBJ1-1 gives the whole variable domain KAGVTQTPRYLIKTRGQQVTLSCSPISGHRSVSWYQQTPGQGLQFLFEYFSETQRNKGNFPGRFSGRQFSNSRSEMNVSTLELGDSALYLCASSEDRNTEAFFGQGTRLTVV.